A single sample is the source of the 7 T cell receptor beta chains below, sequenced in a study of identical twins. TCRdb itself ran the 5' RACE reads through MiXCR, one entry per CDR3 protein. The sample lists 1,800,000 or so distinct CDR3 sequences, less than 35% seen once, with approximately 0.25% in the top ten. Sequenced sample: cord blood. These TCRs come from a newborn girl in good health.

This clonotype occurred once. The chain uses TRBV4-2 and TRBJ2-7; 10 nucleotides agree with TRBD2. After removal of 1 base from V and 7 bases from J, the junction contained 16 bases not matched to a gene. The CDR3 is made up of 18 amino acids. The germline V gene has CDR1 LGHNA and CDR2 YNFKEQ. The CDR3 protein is CASSQGPGSGRAVIEQYF. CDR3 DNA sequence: TGTGCCAGCAGCCAAGGCCCAGGAAGCGGGAGGGCCGTTATTGAGCAGTACTTC.

The CDR3 reads CASSVQGPTDTQYF. CDR3 DNA: TGTGCCAGCAGCGTGCAGGGGCCCACAGATACGCAGTATTTT. The J gene is TRBJ2-3, the V gene TRBV9; D might be TRBD1 (6 bases). The CDR3 totals 14 residues. Germline lookup yields CDR1 SGDLS and CDR2 YYNGEE. V shed 2 bases and J shed 2 bases, with 9 bases lying between them.

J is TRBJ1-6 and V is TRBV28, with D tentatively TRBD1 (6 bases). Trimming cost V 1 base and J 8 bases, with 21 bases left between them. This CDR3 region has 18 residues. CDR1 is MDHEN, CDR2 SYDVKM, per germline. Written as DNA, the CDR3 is TGTGCCAGCAGTTTATTTCCACTGCGACAGGCCCGCCATTCACCCCTCCACTTT. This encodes CASSLFPLRQARHSPLHF.

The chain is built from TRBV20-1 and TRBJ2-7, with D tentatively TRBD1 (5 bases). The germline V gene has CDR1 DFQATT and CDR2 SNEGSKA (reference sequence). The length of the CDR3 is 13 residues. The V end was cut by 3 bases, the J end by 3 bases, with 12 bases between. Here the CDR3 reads CSASSRAVYEQYF. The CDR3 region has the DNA TGCAGTGCTAGTAGCAGGGCGGTCTACGAGCAGTACTTC.

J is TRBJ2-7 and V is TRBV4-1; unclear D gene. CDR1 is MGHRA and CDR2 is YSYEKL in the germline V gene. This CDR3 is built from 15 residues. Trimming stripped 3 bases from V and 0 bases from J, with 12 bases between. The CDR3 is CASSHPTLNSYEQYF. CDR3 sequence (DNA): TGCGCCAGCAGCCACCCGACTCTCAACTCCTACGAGCAGTACTTC.

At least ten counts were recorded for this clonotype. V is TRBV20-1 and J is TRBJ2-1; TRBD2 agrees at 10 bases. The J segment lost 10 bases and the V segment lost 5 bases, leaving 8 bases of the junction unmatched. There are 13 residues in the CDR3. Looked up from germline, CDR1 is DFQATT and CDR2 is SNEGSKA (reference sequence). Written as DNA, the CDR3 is TGCAGTGCTTCCGGACTAGCGGCCCCGGAGCAGTTCTTC. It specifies CSASGLAAPEQFF.

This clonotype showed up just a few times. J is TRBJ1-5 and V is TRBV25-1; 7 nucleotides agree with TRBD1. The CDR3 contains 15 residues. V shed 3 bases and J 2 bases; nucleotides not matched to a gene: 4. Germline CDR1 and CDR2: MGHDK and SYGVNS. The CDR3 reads CASSEGDRGNQPQHF. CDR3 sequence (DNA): TGTGCCAGCAGTGAGGGTGACAGGGGCAATCAGCCCCAGCATTTT.